This T cell receptor beta chain was documented in a study of regulatory T cells in long-lasting Graves disease. Libraries of TCR beta came from iRepertoire HTBI primers plus Arm-PCR of CDR3 regions. TCRdb reprocessed the multiplex PCR reads via MiXCR and lists one record per CDR3 protein. The sample holds some 460,000 distinct CDR3 sequences, 15% to 20% seen once. This clonotype was counted only a few times. This may be a read error: a much more frequent sequence differs by one nucleotide. CDR3 length equals 14 residues. Trimming shortened V by 2 bases and J by 0 bases, and 5 bases separated the two germline ends. Specified time point: newly diagnosed GD, antithyroid drugs for less than 3 months. PBMC RNA was the source of the TCR library. This sample was also put to use in a study of T cells in Graves' hyperthyroidism and ophthalmopathy. That work adds: In simple terms, a model built on 13 V-J features told ophthalmopathy apart from stable hyperthyroidism.

This TCR was sampled from a man aged 40-49 years with Graves disease. The sequenced sample was peripheral blood mononuclear cells (PBMCs), obtained at new diagnosis, from a patient treated with antithyroid drugs. This chain uses TRBV12-3 or TRBV12-4 with TRBJ1-3, with D hard to call. This CDR3 is CASSLSISGNTIYF. The CDR3 DNA is TGTGCCAGCAGTTTATCTATCTCTGGAAACACCATATATTTT.